This T cell receptor beta chain was recovered during a study of cytomegalovirus exposure and HLA in healthy donors. Only in-frame clones appear in the TCRdb table, and some are missing; sequencing was by immunoSEQ multiplex PCR. In the table there are approximately 160,000 clones, 70% to 90% of which are singletons. As concerns this clone: Its target is unknown.

V trimming: 7 bases; J trimming: 4 bases; junction bases outside the gene matches: 9. Germline lookup yields CDR1 LNHDA and CDR2 SQIVND (reference sequence). The CDR3 spans 14 residues. Broader study findings: Many donors carried some public TCRs, although rarity characterized most TCR sequences. Reported results showed that the classifier diagnosed cytomegalovirus status with high specificity and sensitivity.

The source of this sequence is a woman aged 18-29 years in good health and CMV-seronegative. The sequenced sample consisted of PBMCs. The V gene is TRBV19, the J gene TRBJ2-7; 8 bases line up with TRBD1. The CDR3 bases are TGTGCCAGTAAAAGTCGGGACAGGCTGTACGAGCAGTACTTC. As protein: CASKSRDRLYEQYF.